The sequence of this T cell receptor (beta chain) was determined in a study of shared clonotypes between healthy human individuals. Regarding this clone: Antigen unknown.

Germline V gives CDR1 WSHSY, CDR2 SAAADI. V was shortened by 7 bases and J by 5 bases, with 15 bases between the two germline ends. This CDR3 contains 14 residues. Naive CD8 cells, CD45RO-negative and positively selected for CCR7, excluded terminally differentiated effector memory CD45RA+ cells. Study-wide points: Naive subsets generally had larger estimated richness than memory subsets.

Sequencing used immunoSEQ multiplex PCR; TCRdb keeps in-frame clones, though not all of them. The table lists about 2 million clones, approximately 94% of them singletons. This clonotype originated in a man aged 18 to 30 in good health. The sequenced sample was naive CD8+ T cells sorted from blood. The chain couples TRBV10-2 to TRBJ2-1; D remains unclear. CDR3 loop: CASTGRGPNNEQFF. CDR3 DNA sequence: TGCGCCAGCACCGGTCGTGGGCCAAACAATGAGCAGTTCTTC.